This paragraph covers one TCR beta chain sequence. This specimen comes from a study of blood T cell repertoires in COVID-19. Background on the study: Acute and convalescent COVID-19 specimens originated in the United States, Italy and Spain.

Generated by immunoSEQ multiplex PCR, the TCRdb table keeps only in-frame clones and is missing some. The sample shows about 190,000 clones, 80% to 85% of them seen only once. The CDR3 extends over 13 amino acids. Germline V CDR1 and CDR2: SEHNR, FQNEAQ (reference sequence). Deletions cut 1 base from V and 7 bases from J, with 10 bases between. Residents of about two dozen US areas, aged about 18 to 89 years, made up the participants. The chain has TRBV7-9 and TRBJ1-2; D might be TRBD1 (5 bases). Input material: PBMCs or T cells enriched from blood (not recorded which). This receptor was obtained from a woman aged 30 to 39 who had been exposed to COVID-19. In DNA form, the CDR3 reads TGTGCCAGCAGCTTAGAGCAGGGTTTTGGCTACACCTTC. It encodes CASSLEQGFGYTF.